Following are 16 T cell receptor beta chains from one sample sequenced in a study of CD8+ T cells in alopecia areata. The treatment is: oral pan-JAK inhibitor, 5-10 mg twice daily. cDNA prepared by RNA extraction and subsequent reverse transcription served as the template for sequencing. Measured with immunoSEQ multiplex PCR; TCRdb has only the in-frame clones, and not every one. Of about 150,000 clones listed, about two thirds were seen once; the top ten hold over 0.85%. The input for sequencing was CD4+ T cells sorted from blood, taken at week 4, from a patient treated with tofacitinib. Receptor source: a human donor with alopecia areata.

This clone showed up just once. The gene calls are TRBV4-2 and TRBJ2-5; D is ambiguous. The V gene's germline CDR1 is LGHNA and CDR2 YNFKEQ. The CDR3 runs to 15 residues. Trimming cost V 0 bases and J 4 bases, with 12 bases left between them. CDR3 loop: CASSQEGGRGETQYF. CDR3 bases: TGTGCCAGCAGCCAAGAAGGTGGGCGCGGAGAGACCCAGTACTTC.

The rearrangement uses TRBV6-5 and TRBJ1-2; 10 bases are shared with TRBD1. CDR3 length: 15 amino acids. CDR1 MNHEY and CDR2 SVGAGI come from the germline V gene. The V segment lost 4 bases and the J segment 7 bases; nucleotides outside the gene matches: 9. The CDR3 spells CASSSTGGPTVGYTF. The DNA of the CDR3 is TGTGCCAGCAGTTCGACAGGGGGCCCAACGGTTGGCTACACCTTC.

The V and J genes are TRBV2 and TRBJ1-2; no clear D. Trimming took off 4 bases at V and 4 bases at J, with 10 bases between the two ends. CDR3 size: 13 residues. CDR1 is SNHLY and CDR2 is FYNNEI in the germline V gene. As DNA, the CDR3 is TGTGCCAGCAGTGCCGGACCCACCTATGGCTACACCTTC. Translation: CASSAGPTYGYTF. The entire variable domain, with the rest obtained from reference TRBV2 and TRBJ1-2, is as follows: EPEVTQTPSHQVTQMGQEVILRCVPISNHLYFYWYRQILGQKVEFLVSFYNNEISEKSEIFDDQFSVERPDGSNFTLKIRSTKLEDSAMYFCASSAGPTYGYTFGSGTRLTVV.

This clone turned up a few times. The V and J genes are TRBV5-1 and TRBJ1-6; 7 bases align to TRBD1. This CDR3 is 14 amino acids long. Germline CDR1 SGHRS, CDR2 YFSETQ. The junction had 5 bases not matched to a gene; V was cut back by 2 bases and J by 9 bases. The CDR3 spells CASSLRTGSSPLHF. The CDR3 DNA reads TGCGCCAGCAGCTTAAGGACAGGTTCTTCACCCCTCCACTTT. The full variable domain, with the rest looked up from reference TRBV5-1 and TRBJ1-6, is KAGVTQTPRYLIKTRGQQVTLSCSPISGHRSVSWYQQTPGQGLQFLFEYFSETQRNKGNFPGRFSGRQFSNSRSEMNVSTLELGDSALYLCASSLRTGSSPLHFGNGTRLTVT.

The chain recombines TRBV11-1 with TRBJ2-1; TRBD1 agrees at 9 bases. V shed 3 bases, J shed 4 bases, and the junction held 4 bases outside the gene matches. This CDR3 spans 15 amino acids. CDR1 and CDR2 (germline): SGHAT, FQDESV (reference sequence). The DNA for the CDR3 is TGTGCCAGCAGCTTCACAGGGGGCTTATACAATGAGCAGTTCTTC. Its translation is CASSFTGGLYNEQFF.

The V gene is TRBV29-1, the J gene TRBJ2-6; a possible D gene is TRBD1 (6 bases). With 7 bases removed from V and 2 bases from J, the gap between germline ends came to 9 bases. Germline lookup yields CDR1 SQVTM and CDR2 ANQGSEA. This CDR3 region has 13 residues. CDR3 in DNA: TGCAGCGGGTGGACAGCTGGGGCCAACGTCCTGACTTTC. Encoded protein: CSGWTAGANVLTF. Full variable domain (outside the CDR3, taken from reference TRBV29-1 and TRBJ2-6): SAVISQKPSRDICQRGTSLTIQCQVDSQVTMMFWYRQQPGQSLTLIATANQGSEATYESGFVIDKFPISRPNLTFSTLTVSNMSPEDSSIYLCSGWTAGANVLTFGAGSRLTVL.

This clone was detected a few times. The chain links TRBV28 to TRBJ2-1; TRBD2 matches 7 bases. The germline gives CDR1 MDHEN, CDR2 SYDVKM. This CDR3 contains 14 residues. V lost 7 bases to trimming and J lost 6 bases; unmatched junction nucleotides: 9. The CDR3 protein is CASTQGGYGNEQFF. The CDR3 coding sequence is TGTGCCAGCACCCAGGGAGGGTACGGCAATGAGCAGTTCTTC.

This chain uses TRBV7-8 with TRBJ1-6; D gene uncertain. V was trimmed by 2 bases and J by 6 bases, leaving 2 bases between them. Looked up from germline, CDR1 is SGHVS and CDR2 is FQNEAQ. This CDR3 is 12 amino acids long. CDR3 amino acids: CASSLSNSPLHF. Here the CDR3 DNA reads TGTGCCAGCAGCTTAAGTAATTCACCCCTCCACTTT.

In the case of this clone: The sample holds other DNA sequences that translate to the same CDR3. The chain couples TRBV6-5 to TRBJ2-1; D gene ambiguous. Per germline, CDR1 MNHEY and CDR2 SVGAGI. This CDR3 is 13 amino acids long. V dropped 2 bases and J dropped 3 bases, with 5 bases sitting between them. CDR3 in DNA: TGTGCCAGCAGTTACAGCCTCTACAATGAGCAGTTCTTC. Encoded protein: CASSYSLYNEQFF.

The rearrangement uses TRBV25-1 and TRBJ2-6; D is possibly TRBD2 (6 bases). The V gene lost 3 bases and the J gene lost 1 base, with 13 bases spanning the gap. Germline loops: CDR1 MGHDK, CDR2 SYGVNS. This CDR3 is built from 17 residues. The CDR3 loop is CASSEEGLGSGANVLTF. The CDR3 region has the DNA TGTGCCAGCAGTGAGGAGGGTTTGGGTTCTGGGGCCAACGTCCTGACTTTC.

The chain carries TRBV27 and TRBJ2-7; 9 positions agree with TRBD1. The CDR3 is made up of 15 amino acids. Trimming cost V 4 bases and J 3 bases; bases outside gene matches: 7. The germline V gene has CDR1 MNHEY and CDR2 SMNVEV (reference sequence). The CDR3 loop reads CASSSTGTGHYEQYF. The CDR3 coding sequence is TGTGCCAGCAGTTCGACCGGGACAGGGCACTACGAGCAGTACTTC.

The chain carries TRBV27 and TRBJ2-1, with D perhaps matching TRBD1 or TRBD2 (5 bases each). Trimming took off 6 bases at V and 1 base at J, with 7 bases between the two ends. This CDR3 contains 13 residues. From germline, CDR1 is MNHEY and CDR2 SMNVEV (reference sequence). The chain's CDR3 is CASRGESYNEQFF. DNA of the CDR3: TGTGCCAGCAGGGGGGAGTCCTACAATGAGCAGTTCTTC.

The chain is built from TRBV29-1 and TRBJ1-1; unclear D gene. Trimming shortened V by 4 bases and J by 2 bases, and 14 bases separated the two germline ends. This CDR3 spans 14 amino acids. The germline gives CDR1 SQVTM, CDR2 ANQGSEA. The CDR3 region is CSVGRLNSNTEAFF. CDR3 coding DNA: TGCAGCGTTGGGAGGCTAAATTCCAACACTGAAGCTTTCTTT.

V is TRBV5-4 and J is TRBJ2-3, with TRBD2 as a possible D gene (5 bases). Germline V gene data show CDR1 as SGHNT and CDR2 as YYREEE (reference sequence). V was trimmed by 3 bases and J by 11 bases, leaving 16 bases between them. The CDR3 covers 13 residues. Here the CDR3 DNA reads TGTGCCAGCAGCTATCATACTAGAGAAAAGCAGTATTTT. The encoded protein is CASSYHTREKQYF.

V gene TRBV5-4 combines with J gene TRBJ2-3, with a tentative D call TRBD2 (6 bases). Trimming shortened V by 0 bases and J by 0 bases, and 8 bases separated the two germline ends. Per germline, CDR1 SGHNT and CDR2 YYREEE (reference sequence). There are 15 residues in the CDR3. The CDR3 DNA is TGTGCCAGCAGCTTGGCCGGGGGAAGCACAGATACGCAGTATTTT. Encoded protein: CASSLAGGSTDTQYF.

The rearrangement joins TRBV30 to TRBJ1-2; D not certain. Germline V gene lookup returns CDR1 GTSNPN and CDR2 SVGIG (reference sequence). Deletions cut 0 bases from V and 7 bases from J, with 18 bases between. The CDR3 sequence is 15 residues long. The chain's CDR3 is CAWSVSGLDQGGYTF. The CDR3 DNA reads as TGTGCCTGGAGTGTATCGGGCCTCGACCAAGGTGGCTACACCTTC.